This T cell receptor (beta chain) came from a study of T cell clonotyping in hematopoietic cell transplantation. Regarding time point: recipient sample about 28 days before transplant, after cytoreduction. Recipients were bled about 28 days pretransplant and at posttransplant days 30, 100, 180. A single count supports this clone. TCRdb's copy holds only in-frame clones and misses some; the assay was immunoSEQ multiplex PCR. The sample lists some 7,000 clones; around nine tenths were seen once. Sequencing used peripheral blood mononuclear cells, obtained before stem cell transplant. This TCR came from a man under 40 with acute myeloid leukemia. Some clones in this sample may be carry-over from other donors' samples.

CDR3 sequence (DNA): TGCGCCAGCAGCTTGGAGTTTGATTCTGGGGCCAACGTCCTGACTTTC. Translation: CASSLEFDSGANVLTF. This chain joins TRBV5-1 and TRBJ2-6; D call uncertain. CDR1 is SGHRS and CDR2 is YFSETQ in the germline V gene. Trimming shortened V by 0 bases and J by 1 base, and 8 bases separated the two germline ends. The CDR3 totals 16 residues.